One sample yielded the 24 T cell receptor beta chains listed below, sequenced in a study of T cells in localized non-small cell lung cancer. Sequencing used immunoSEQ multiplex PCR; TCRdb keeps in-frame clones, though not all of them. The table lists tens of thousands of clones, over 70% of them singletons, with about a fifth in the top ten. This specimen was PBMCs, taken before any cancer treatment. Source of these receptors: a man aged 35-75 years with stage II squamous cell lung carcinoma.

This rearrangement joins TRBV6-4 to TRBJ1-1; no reliable D call. The V gene lost 0 bases and the J gene lost 7 bases, with 9 bases spanning the gap. The CDR3 has 13 residues. Germline V gives CDR1 MRHNA, CDR2 SNTAGT. The CDR3 DNA is TGTGCCAGCAGTGACTCGTTTTCCAGTGAAGCTTTCTTT. Translation: CASSDSFSSEAFF.

The rearrangement joins TRBV6-6 to TRBJ2-2, with D perhaps matching TRBD2 (5 bases). The length of the CDR3 is 14 residues. Germline assignment: CDR1 MNHNY and CDR2 SVGAGI (reference sequence). V was shortened by 10 bases and J by 0 bases, with 12 bases between the two germline ends. Here the CDR3 DNA reads TGTGCCACGGGGAGACGGTCGAACACCGGGGAGCTGTTTTTT. Translating it yields CATGRRSNTGELFF.

The rearrangement links TRBV28 to TRBJ2-7, with 8 bases that match TRBD2. The junction had 8 bases not matched to a gene; V was cut back by 6 bases and J by 4 bases. CDR1 MDHEN and CDR2 SYDVKM come from the germline V gene. The CDR3 is made up of 14 amino acids. The CDR3 is CASRNRLANYEQYF. The DNA for the CDR3 is TGTGCCAGCAGGAACAGACTAGCGAATTACGAGCAGTACTTC.

This chain joins TRBV5-6 and TRBJ1-1; D unclear. Deletions cut 6 bases from V and 5 bases from J, with 20 bases between. CDR3 length: 15 amino acids. CDR1 is SGHDT, CDR2 YYEEEE, per germline. CDR3 sequence reads: CASNPTRALGTEAFF. The CDR3 nucleotides are TGTGCCAGCAACCCCACCCGGGCCTTGGGGACTGAAGCTTTCTTT.

The J gene is TRBJ1-1, the V gene TRBV14; D possibly corresponds to TRBD1 (5 bases). The CDR3 has 14 residues. The V end was cut by 2 bases, the J end by 7 bases, with 14 bases between. Germline assignment: CDR1 SGHDN and CDR2 FVKESK. CDR3 sequence: CASSQRGRGSEAFF. The CDR3 bases are TGTGCCAGCAGCCAAAGAGGGCGGGGGAGTGAAGCTTTCTTT.

This chain joins TRBV15 and TRBJ1-5, with D unclear. The CDR3 runs 13 residues. CDR1 and CDR2 from the germline V gene are LNHNV and YYDKDF (reference sequence). The V gene lost 0 bases and the J gene lost 6 bases, with 6 bases spanning the gap. The CDR3 nucleotides read TGTGCCACCAGCAGAGACTGGGGTCAGCCCCAGCATTTT. Its protein product is CATSRDWGQPQHF.

The rearrangement links TRBV7-2 to TRBJ2-1; TRBD2 matches at 8 bases. CDR1 is SGHTA and CDR2 is FQGNSA in the germline V gene. The V and J ends lost 3 bases and 7 bases, in that order; junction bases with no gene match: 5. CDR3 length: 14 amino acids. The DNA of the CDR3 is TGTGCCAGCAGCTTCCCCGGGACTAGTAATGAGCAGTTCTTC. Translated, it gives CASSFPGTSNEQFF. The full variable domain, in which reference TRBV7-2 and TRBJ2-1 provide the parts outside the CDR3, is GAGVSQSPSNKVTEKGKDVELRCDPISGHTALYWYRQSLGQGLEFLIYFQGNSAPDKSGLPSDRFSAERTGGSVSTLTIQRTQQEDSAVYLCASSFPGTSNEQFFGPGTRLTVL.

The chain joins TRBV21-1 to TRBJ2-7; no DNA check was done on the table's D call, TRBD2. TRBV21-1 is tagged as a pseudogene. CDR3 size: 20 residues. The CDR3 sequence is CASSKPLARLAGTDSYEQYF. The CDR3 DNA reads as TGTGCCAGCAGCAAACCTTTGGCGAGACTAGCGGGGACAGACTCCTACGAGCAGTACTTC.

The J gene is TRBJ2-1, the V gene TRBV28; D gene unclear. The CDR3 has 12 amino acids. Trimming took off 2 bases at V and 7 bases at J, with 6 bases between the two ends. Germline CDR1 reads MDHEN; CDR2 reads SYDVKM. CDR3 loop: CASSLSKNEQFF. In DNA form, the CDR3 reads TGTGCCAGCAGTTTAAGTAAAAATGAGCAGTTCTTC. Supplemented by reference TRBV28 and TRBJ2-1, the full variable domain reads DVKVTQSSRYLVKRTGEKVFLECVQDMDHENMFWYRQDPGLGLRLIYFSYDVKMKEKGDIPEGYSVSREKKERFSLILESASTNQTSMYLCASSLSKNEQFFGPGTRLTVL.

The rearrangement links TRBV19 to TRBJ2-1; 7 bases fit TRBD1. V was clipped by 3 bases and J by 10 bases; unmatched bases: 3. The CDR3 extends over 12 amino acids. Germline V CDR1 and CDR2: LNHDA, SQIVND (reference sequence). The CDR3, as DNA: TGTGCCAGTAGTATCCTACAGGGGGAGCAGTTCTTC. It translates to CASSILQGEQFF.

This clone was counted a single time. This chain links TRBV19 with TRBJ1-2; 12 bases agree with TRBD1. CDR1 is LNHDA, CDR2 SQIVND, per germline (reference sequence). CDR3 size: 14 residues. Trimming at V came to 5 bases and at J to 4 bases, leaving 2 bases not matched to a gene. The CDR3 coding sequence is TGTGCCAGTAGTCGGGACAGGGGGCCCTATGGCTACACCTTC. Amino acid sequence: CASSRDRGPYGYTF.

Here the CDR3 DNA reads TGTGCCAGCAGCTCGCAGACTAGTGCCGGGGAGCTGTTTTTT. Translating gives CASSSQTSAGELFF. V is TRBV9 and J is TRBJ2-2, with D tentatively TRBD2 (6 bases). Deletions cut 4 bases from V and 6 bases from J, with 13 bases between. The length of the CDR3 is 14 residues. The germline CDR1 and CDR2 sequences are SGDLS and YYNGEE. Supplemented by reference TRBV9 and TRBJ2-2, the full variable domain reads DSGVTQTPKHLITATGQRVTLRCSPRSGDLSVYWYQQSLDQGLQFLIQYYNGEERAKGNILERFSAQQFPDLHSELNLSSLELGDSALYFCASSSQTSAGELFFGEGSRLTVL.

This chain connects TRBV6-5 to TRBJ2-3; a weak D match, TRBD2 (5 bases). The CDR3 consists of 15 residues. The germline CDR1 and CDR2 sequences are MNHEY and SVGAGI. V lost 6 bases and J 2 bases, leaving 15 bases between the germline ends. CDR3 bases: TGTGCCAGCAGCTTCGATGCGAGGGACACAGATACGCAGTATTTT. Protein product: CASSFDARDTDTQYF.

This clone appeared many times. The chain couples TRBV4-1 to TRBJ1-5, with 8 bases that match TRBD1. CDR3 length equals 15 residues. The V segment lost 4 bases and the J segment 6 bases; nucleotides outside the gene matches: 8. Germline V lookup: CDR1 MGHRA, CDR2 YSYEKL. The CDR3 region is CASSPRTGTGQPQHF. Here the CDR3 DNA reads TGCGCCAGCAGCCCCCGGACAGGGACAGGTCAGCCCCAGCATTTT.

The V gene is TRBV5-6, the J gene TRBJ1-1; no firm D call. Germline V gene data show CDR1 as SGHDT and CDR2 as YYEEEE. V gave up 2 bases and J gave up 0 bases, with 8 bases separating them. CDR3 length equals 14 residues. The CDR3 is CASSFQVLNTEAFF. The CDR3 DNA sequence: TGTGCCAGCAGCTTCCAGGTGCTGAACACTGAAGCTTTCTTT.

This clone was seen only a few times. The chain couples TRBV7-9 to TRBJ1-1; D is perhaps TRBD1 (5 bases). From germline, CDR1 is SEHNR and CDR2 FQNEAQ (reference sequence). Deletions cut 5 bases from V and 1 base from J, with 14 bases between. This CDR3 spans 15 amino acids. This CDR3 is CASSHRQTQNTEAFF. DNA of the CDR3: TGTGCCAGCAGCCACAGACAGACTCAGAACACTGAAGCTTTCTTT. The entire variable domain, with the rest obtained from reference TRBV7-9 and TRBJ1-1, is as follows: DTGVSQNPRHKITKRGQNVTFRCDPISEHNRLYWYRQTLGQGPEFLTYFQNEAQLEKSRLLSDRFSAERPKGSFSTLEIQRTEQGDSAMYLCASSHRQTQNTEAFFGQGTRLTVV.

The chain has TRBV5-1 and TRBJ1-2, with unresolved D. This CDR3 has 12 amino acids. CDR1 and CDR2 from the germline V gene are SGHRS and YFSETQ. The ends were cut back, 0 bases at V and 4 bases at J, with 4 bases in the middle. The CDR3 is CASSLDSYGYTF. CDR3 nucleotides: TGCGCCAGCAGCTTGGACAGCTATGGCTACACCTTC.

The chain carries TRBV28 and TRBJ1-2, with a tentative D call TRBD1 (6 bases). This CDR3 region has 14 residues. V was clipped by 3 bases and J by 4 bases, with 12 bases between them. Germline CDR1 and CDR2: MDHEN and SYDVKM. CDR3 DNA sequence: TGTGCCAGCAGTTTGTTAGGGGGTGCCTATGGCTACACCTTC. Residues: CASSLLGGAYGYTF.

V usage is TRBV6-6 and J usage is TRBJ1-1; maybe TRBD1 (5 bases). The CDR3 runs to 13 residues. V lost 2 bases and J lost 5, with 9 bases in between. Germline-derived CDR1 and CDR2 are MNHNY and SVGAGI (reference sequence). DNA of the CDR3: TGTGCCAGCAGTTACGGGGGGAGGACTGAAGCTTTCTTT. It codes for CASSYGGRTEAFF.

This clone was seen only once. The chain couples TRBV11-3 to TRBJ2-3; maybe TRBD1 (6 bases). Looked up from germline, CDR1 is SGHNT and CDR2 is YENEEA. The germline V and J ends were trimmed by 5 bases and 3 bases, with 15 bases remaining between them. The CDR3 extends over 15 amino acids. This CDR3 is CASSRQPTGTDTQYF. Written as DNA, the CDR3 is TGTGCCAGCAGCCGTCAACCCACAGGGACAGATACGCAGTATTTT.

The chain couples TRBV4-3 to TRBJ1-6, with no clear D. V lost 1 base to trimming and J lost 7 bases, with 11 bases between them. This CDR3 spans 15 amino acids. Germline V gives CDR1 LGHNA, CDR2 YSLEER. The DNA of the CDR3 is TGCGCCAGCAGCCAAGCCAAGGGTATGAATTCACCCCTCCACTTT. Amino acids: CASSQAKGMNSPLHF.

Note on this clone: A read error may produce the germline difference seen at one junction end. This sequence joins TRBV5-6 and TRBJ1-6; TRBD1 aligns across 7 bases. In germline, CDR1 is SGHDT, CDR2 YYEEEE. The CDR3 extends over 15 amino acids. CDR3 DNA sequence: TGTGCCAGCAACTTGTTGGGACAGCCTAGGACACCCCTCCACTTT. It codes for CASNLLGQPRTPLHF.

The chain combines TRBV18 with TRBJ2-4, with a possible D match to TRBD1 (5 bases). Trimming cost V 0 bases and J 1 base, with 7 bases left between them. The CDR3 has 15 amino acids. Germline CDR1 and CDR2: KGHSH and LQKENI. CDR3 sequence: CASSPPGLAKNIQYF. DNA for the CDR3: TGTGCCAGCTCACCACCGGGGCTGGCCAAAAACATTCAGTACTTC.

The chain recombines TRBV30 with TRBJ2-7; 9 nucleotides match TRBD1. In germline, CDR1 is GTSNPN, CDR2 SVGIG (reference sequence). V dropped 3 bases and J dropped 4; count of bases not matched to a gene: 10. CDR3 size: 15 residues. CDR3 protein: CAWRATGTGSYEQYF. The DNA of the CDR3 is TGTGCCTGGAGGGCAACCGGGACAGGGTCTTACGAGCAGTACTTC.